Following are 23 T cell receptor beta chains from one sample sequenced in a study of T cell clonality in common variable immunodeficiency. Using immunoSEQ multiplex PCR, the repertoire was profiled, and TCRdb retains in-frame clones only, with some absent. The sample has 25,000 to 35,000 clones, none seen only once. Sequenced input: peripheral blood mononuclear cells. The receptors here all came from a person between 18 and 69 years old in good health.

At least ten counts were recorded for this clone. Sequencing ends 3 residues short of the CDR3 end; the germline J gene provides the rest. The V call is TRBV3-1 (or the pseudogene TRBV3-2), the J call TRBJ2-3, with D tentatively TRBD2 (7 bases). The germline V gene encodes CDR1 LGHDT and CDR2 YNNKEL (reference sequence). V dropped 4 bases and J dropped 2 bases, with 16 bases sitting between them. The CDR3 has 16 amino acids. The DNA read from the CDR3 is TGTGCCAGCAGCCGAGGGGGGGCTAGCGACACAGATACG. This encodes CASSRGGASDTDT. The whole CDR3 reads CASSRGGASDTDTQYF.

This clone was counted between two and nine times. The CDR3 spells CASSGRVSNQPQYF. The covered CDR3 bases are TGTGCCAGCAGTGGCAGGGTTAGCAATCAGCCG. The chain recombines TRBV2 with TRBJ2-3; the D gene is possibly TRBD1 (5 bases). The CDR3 end lies 3 residues beyond the end of the read and is filled in from the germline J gene. The germline V gene encodes CDR1 SNHLY and CDR2 FYNNEI. CDR3 size: 14 residues. The full variable domain, its missing parts supplied by reference TRBV2 and TRBJ2-3, is EPEVTQTPSHQVTQMGQEVILRCVPISNHLYFYWYRQILGQKVEFLVSFYNNEISEKSEIFDDQFSVERPDGSNFTLKIRSTKLEDSAMYFCASSGRVSNQPQYFGPGTRLTVL.

Ten or more counts support this clone. The read halts 3 residues ahead of the CDR3 end, with the missing end drawn from the germline J gene. This chain connects TRBV18 to TRBJ1-1; the match to TRBD1 covers 9 bases. V gave up 5 bases and J gave up 2 bases; unmatched junction bases: 3. CDR1 and CDR2 from the germline V gene are KGHSH and LQKENI. The CDR3 covers 14 residues. The sequenced part of the CDR3 DNA is TGTGCCAGCTCAGCTACAGGGGGCAACACTGAA. The encoded protein is CASSATGGNTE. The CDR3 in its entirety is CASSATGGNTEAFF.

There are many counts of this clone. Sequencing ends 3 residues short of the CDR3 end; the germline J gene provides the rest. V usage is TRBV20-1 and J usage is TRBJ2-3; possibly TRBD1 or TRBD2 for D (6 bases each). CDR3 length: 16 residues. Trimming shortened V by 4 bases and J by 3 bases, and 20 bases separated the two germline ends. Germline values: CDR1 DFQATT, CDR2 SNEGSKA (reference sequence). The part of the CDR3 DNA that was read is TGCAGTGCTATCCCGATCAGGAGGGGGTCGACAGATACG. This encodes CSAIPIRRGSTDT. The whole CDR3 reads CSAIPIRRGSTDTQYF.

This clone was picked up many times. The sequence runs out 3 residues before the end of the CDR3; the remainder is reconstructed from the germline J gene. J is TRBJ2-3 and V is TRBV5-1, with TRBD2 identical over 11 bases. Germline V gene data show CDR1 as SGHRS and CDR2 as YFSETQ. The ends lost 1 base at V and 0 bases at J; junction bases unmatched: 7. The CDR3 is made up of 18 amino acids. CDR3 DNA, as far as it was read: TGCGCCAGCAGCTTGCTTGGACTAGCGGGTACTAGCACAGATACG. Protein sequence: CASSLLGLAGTSTDT. The entire CDR3 reads CASSLLGLAGTSTDTQYF.

This clone was detected many times. The read terminates 3 residues before the CDR3 end, so the remaining end is supplied by the germline J gene. The chain joins TRBV18 to TRBJ2-2, with 9 bases identical to TRBD1. J lost 4 bases, V lost 0 bases, and 0 bases had no gene match. This CDR3 contains 15 residues. The germline V gene encodes CDR1 KGHSH and CDR2 LQKENI. CDR3 bases read: TGTGCCAGCTCACCACCGACAGGGGGCACCGGGGAG. Its translation: CASSPPTGGTGE. The CDR3 as a whole reads CASSPPTGGTGELFF.

At least ten counts were recorded for this clone. Sequencing ends 3 residues short of the CDR3 end; the germline J gene provides the rest. This sequence joins TRBV2 and TRBJ2-5; D perhaps matches TRBD2 (6 bases). Germline values: CDR1 SNHLY, CDR2 FYNNEI. V lost 6 bases and J 5 bases, leaving 22 bases between the germline ends. This CDR3 region has 16 residues. CDR3 DNA, as far as it was read: TGTGCCAGCAGAGGACCGCGGGAAGCTACCCTGGAGACC. Its translation: CASRGPREATLET. The whole CDR3 protein reads CASRGPREATLETQYF.

Partial CDR3 DNA: TGTGCCAGTAGTATAGGCGGGTATAGCAATCAGCCG. Protein sequence: CASSIGGYSNQP. The CDR3 in its entirety is CASSIGGYSNQPQYF. The chain uses TRBV19 and TRBJ2-3, with a possible D match to TRBD2 (5 bases). The read stops 3 residues short of the end of the CDR3; the missing end is completed from the germline J gene. Looked up from germline, CDR1 is LNHDA and CDR2 is SQIVND (reference sequence). This CDR3 comprises 15 residues.

The CDR3 DNA, read in part, is TGTGCCTGGAGTGTGGCAGGGGTGGGCAATCAGCCC. Translation gives CAWSVAGVGNQP. The whole CDR3 protein reads CAWSVAGVGNQPQHF. The genes are TRBV30 and TRBJ1-5; weak D call: TRBD1 (6 bases). The read terminates 3 residues ahead of where the CDR3 ends, so the germline J gene completes it. The CDR3 is made up of 15 amino acids. Germline CDR1 is GTSNPN and CDR2 is SVGIG (reference sequence). V was trimmed by 0 bases and J by 2 bases, leaving 11 bases between them.

This clone was recorded many times. The read ends 3 residues early relative to the CDR3; the germline J gene fills the gap. The chain couples TRBV20-1 to TRBJ1-2; TRBD1 aligns across 8 bases. Looked up from germline, CDR1 is DFQATT and CDR2 is SNEGSKA (reference sequence). This CDR3 comprises 14 residues. CDR3 sequence reads: CSAEDRASIGGYTF. The sequenced part of the CDR3 DNA is TGCAGTGCTGAGGACAGGGCATCTATCGGAGGC.

This clone was seen at least ten times. The CDR3 extends 3 residues past the end of the read, so its final part is completed from the germline J gene. The chain joins TRBV4-1 to TRBJ2-3; D is perhaps TRBD2 (6 bases). The CDR3 runs to 13 residues. Germline CDR1 and CDR2: MGHRA and YSYEKL. Trimming removed 4 bases from V and 4 bases from J, with 9 bases in between. The CDR3 DNA, read in part, is TGCGCCAGCAGCCTAGGGACTTCAGATACG. This sequence encodes CASSLGTSDT. The CDR3 reads in full as CASSLGTSDTQYF.

In this sample, this clone turned up a few times. The read comes to an end 3 residues before the CDR3 does, leaving the germline J gene to fill in the end. The chain couples TRBV2 to TRBJ2-2, with TRBD1 matching over 7 bases. CDR3 length equals 13 residues. CDR1 SNHLY and CDR2 FYNNEI come from the germline V gene. CDR3 sequence reads: CASIRDRNSPLFF. The DNA read from the CDR3 is TGTGCCAGCATAAGGGACAGAAATTCACCG. Combining the CDR3 with reference TRBV2 and TRBJ2-2 gives the whole variable domain EPEVTQTPSHQVTQMGQEVILRCVPISNHLYFYWYRQILGQKVEFLVSFYNNEISEKSEIFDDQFSVERPDGSNFTLKIRSTKLEDSAMYFCASIRDRNSPLFFGEGSRLTVL.

This clone was counted many times. The read stops 3 residues short of the end of the CDR3; the missing end is completed from the germline J gene. The rearrangement links TRBV30 to TRBJ1-2, with 8 bases identical to TRBD1. The germline V gene encodes CDR1 GTSNPN and CDR2 SVGIG (reference sequence). Germline trimming cut 4 bases from V and 2 bases from J; bases unmatched to any gene: 0. The length of the CDR3 is 12 residues. The CDR3 bases that were read are TGTGCCTGGACAGGGGGCAACTATGGC. It is translated as CAWTGGNYG. The entire CDR3 is CAWTGGNYGYTF.

This clone was counted at least ten times. The read comes to an end 3 residues before the CDR3 does, leaving the germline J gene to fill in the end. The chain joins TRBV5-1 to TRBJ2-3, with D unresolved. Germline V gene lookup returns CDR1 SGHRS and CDR2 YFSETQ. The CDR3 has 15 residues. V dropped 0 bases and J dropped 1 base, with 9 bases sitting between them. The CDR3 here is CASSLGRLGTDTQYF. The part of the CDR3 DNA that was read is TGCGCCAGCAGCTTGGGAAGGCTAGGCACAGATACG.

A word on this clone: One end of the junction varies from germline; a read error may be responsible. The read stops 3 residues short of the end of the CDR3; the missing end is completed from the germline J gene. Other DNA sequences from this sample encode an identical CDR3 as well. The V gene is TRBV18, the J gene TRBJ1-3, with D possibly TRBD1 on 6 matching bases. Per the germline V gene, CDR1 is KGHSH and CDR2 is LQKENI. CDR3 length: 16 amino acids. CDR3 DNA, as far as it was read: TGTGCCAGCTCAAGGGGGGGCCTCGCCTCTGGAAACACT. It codes for CASSRGGLASGNT. The entire CDR3 protein reads CASSRGGLASGNTIYF.

This clone has a count of ten or more. The read stops 3 residues short of the end of the CDR3; the missing end is completed from the germline J gene. This chain uses TRBV19 with TRBJ1-2; TRBD1 aligns across 7 bases. Germline-derived CDR1 and CDR2 are LNHDA and SQIVND (reference sequence). V was pared by 5 bases and J by 5 bases, with 17 bases of the junction left unmatched. The CDR3 length is 17 residues. The sequenced part of the CDR3 DNA is TGTGCCAGTAGTCCCCGTCTCAGGGACAGCGACCAATATGGC. Its translation is CASSPRLRDSDQYG. The CDR3 as a whole reads CASSPRLRDSDQYGYTF.

This clone was recorded a few times. The read comes to an end 3 residues before the CDR3 does, leaving the germline J gene to fill in the end. The chain is built from TRBV7-3 and TRBJ1-4; 7 bases are shared with TRBD1. This CDR3 contains 15 residues. Germline-derived CDR1 and CDR2 are SGHTA and FQGTGA. This CDR3 reads CASSSGEGARSPLFF. The DNA read from the CDR3 is TGTGCCAGCAGCTCTGGGGAGGGGGCTAGATCACCA.

This clone was seen ten or more times. The CDR3 extends 3 residues past the end of the read, so its final part is completed from the germline J gene. The rearrangement joins TRBV6-1 to TRBJ2-1; TRBD2 aligns across 10 bases. The CDR3 has 15 amino acids. Trimming at V came to 3 bases and at J to 8 bases, leaving 7 bases not matched to a gene. CDR1 and CDR2 from the germline V gene are MNHNS and SASEGT. The CDR3 sequence: CASSEGTSEFYEQFF. CDR3 DNA, as far as it was read: TGTGCCAGCAGTGAGGGGACTAGCGAGTTCTATGAG.

There are many counts of this clone. Sequencing ends 3 residues short of the CDR3 end; the germline J gene provides the rest. The gene calls are TRBV5-5 and TRBJ2-2; the D gene is possibly TRBD2 (5 bases). Germline values: CDR1 SGHKS, CDR2 YYEKEE (reference sequence). This CDR3 contains 15 residues. Trimming cost V 3 bases and J 0 bases, with 9 bases left between them. Incomplete CDR3 DNA: TGTGCCAGCAGCTGGCCCGGGGCGAACACCGGGGAG. This codes for CASSWPGANTGE. The CDR3 reads in full as CASSWPGANTGELFF. Together with reference TRBV5-5 and TRBJ2-2, the CDR3 gives the full variable domain: DAGVTQSPTHLIKTRGQQVTLRCSPISGHKSVSWYQQVLGQGPQFIFQYYEKEERGRGNFPDRFSARQFPNYSSELNVNALLLGDSALYLCASSWPGANTGELFFGEGSRLTVL.

Worth noting for this clone: The DNA ends 3 residues before the CDR3 does, and the rest of the CDR3 is filled in from the germline J gene. The chain uses TRBV30 and TRBJ2-7, with TRBD2 matching over 7 bases. There are 13 residues in the CDR3. CDR1 is GTSNPN and CDR2 is SVGIG in the germline V gene (reference sequence). With 2 bases clipped from V and 3 bases from J, the junction kept 4 bases outside the gene matches. The DNA read from the CDR3 is TGTGCCTGGAGTCCTAGCGGCTACTACGAG. Residues: CAWSPSGYYE. The full CDR3 sequence reads CAWSPSGYYEQYF.

The sample holds many counts of this clone. The read ends 3 residues shy of where the CDR3 ends; the end is completed using the germline J gene. The rearrangement uses TRBV20-1 and TRBJ1-2; D unresolved. Germline-derived CDR1 and CDR2 are DFQATT and SNEGSKA (reference sequence). There are 12 residues in the CDR3. The covered CDR3 bases are TGCAGTGCTAGAGAGCGGGAGTACGAC. Its protein product is CSAREREYD. The CDR3 in full is CSAREREYDYTF.

This clone has ten or more counts. The read stops 3 residues short of the end of the CDR3; the missing end is completed from the germline J gene. V gene TRBV18 combines with J gene TRBJ2-5; D unclear. Trimming pared 3 bases from V and 4 bases from J, leaving 24 bases between. The CDR3 runs 18 residues. Germline CDR1 is KGHSH and CDR2 is LQKENI. CDR3 DNA, as far as it was read: TGTGCCAGCTCACCCAGTCAGGCCGGTGTTAATAGACGAGAGACC. It specifies CASSPSQAGVNRRET. The complete CDR3 protein is CASSPSQAGVNRRETQYF.

This clone was seen repeatedly, ten times or more. CDR3 region: CASNPRGTSDLNEQFF. The part of the CDR3 DNA that was read is TGTGCCAGCAACCCTAGAGGGACTAGCGACCTCAATGAG. The chain carries TRBV9 and TRBJ2-1; 10 positions agree with TRBD2. The read gets to within 3 residues of the CDR3 end, and the germline J gene fills in the rest. This CDR3 has 16 residues. Losses at the gene ends were 6 bases for V and 6 bases for J; bases not matched to a gene: 12. The V gene's germline CDR1 is SGDLS and CDR2 YYNGEE.